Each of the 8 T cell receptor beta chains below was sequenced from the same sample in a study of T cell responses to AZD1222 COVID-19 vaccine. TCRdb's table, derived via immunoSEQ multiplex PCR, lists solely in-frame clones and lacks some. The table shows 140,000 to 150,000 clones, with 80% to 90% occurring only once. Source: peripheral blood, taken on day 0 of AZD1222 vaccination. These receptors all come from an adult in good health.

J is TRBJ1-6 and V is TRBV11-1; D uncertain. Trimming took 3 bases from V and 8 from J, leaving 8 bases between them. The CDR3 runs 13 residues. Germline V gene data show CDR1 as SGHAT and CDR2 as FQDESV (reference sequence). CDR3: CASSLFGDSPLHF. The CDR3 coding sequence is TGTGCCAGCAGCTTGTTCGGAGATTCACCCCTCCACTTT.

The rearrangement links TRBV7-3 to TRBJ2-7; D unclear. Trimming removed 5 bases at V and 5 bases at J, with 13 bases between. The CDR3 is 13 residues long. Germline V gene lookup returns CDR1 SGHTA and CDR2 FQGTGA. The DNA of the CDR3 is TGTGCCAGCAGCCCCCAACCCACTGACGAGCAGTACTTC. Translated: CASSPQPTDEQYF.

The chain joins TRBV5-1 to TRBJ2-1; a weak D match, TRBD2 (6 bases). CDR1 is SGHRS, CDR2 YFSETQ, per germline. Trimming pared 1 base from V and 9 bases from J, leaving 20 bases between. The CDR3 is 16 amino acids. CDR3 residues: CASSLIAAPTGGEQFF. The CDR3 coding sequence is TGCGCCAGCAGCTTGATCGCGGCACCAACCGGGGGTGAGCAGTTCTTC.

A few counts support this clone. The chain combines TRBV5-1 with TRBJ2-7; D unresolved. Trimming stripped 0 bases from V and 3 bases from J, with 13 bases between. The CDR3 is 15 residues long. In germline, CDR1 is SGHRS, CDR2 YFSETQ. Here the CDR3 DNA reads TGCGCCAGCAGCTTGGCCCCAAGCTCGAGCTACGAGCAGTACTTC. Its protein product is CASSLAPSSSYEQYF.

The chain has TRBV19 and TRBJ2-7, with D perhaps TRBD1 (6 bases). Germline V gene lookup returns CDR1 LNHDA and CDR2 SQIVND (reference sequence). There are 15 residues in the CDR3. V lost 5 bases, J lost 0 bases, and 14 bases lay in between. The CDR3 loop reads CASSLTHRVSYEQYF. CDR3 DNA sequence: TGTGCCAGTAGTCTTACTCACAGGGTCTCCTACGAGCAGTACTTC.

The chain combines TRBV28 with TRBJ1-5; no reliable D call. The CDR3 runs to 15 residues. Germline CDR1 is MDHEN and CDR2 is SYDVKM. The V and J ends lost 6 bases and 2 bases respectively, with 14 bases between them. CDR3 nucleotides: TGTGCCAGCAGCCAGACGGGAAGGGGCAATCAGCCCCAGCATTTT. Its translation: CASSQTGRGNQPQHF.

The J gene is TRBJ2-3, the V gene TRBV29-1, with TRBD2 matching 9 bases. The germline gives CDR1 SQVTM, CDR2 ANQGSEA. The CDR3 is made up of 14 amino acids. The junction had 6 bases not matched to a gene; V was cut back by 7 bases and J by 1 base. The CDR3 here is CSGRGRAGTDTQYF. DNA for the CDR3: TGCAGCGGGCGCGGGAGGGCGGGCACAGATACGCAGTATTTT.

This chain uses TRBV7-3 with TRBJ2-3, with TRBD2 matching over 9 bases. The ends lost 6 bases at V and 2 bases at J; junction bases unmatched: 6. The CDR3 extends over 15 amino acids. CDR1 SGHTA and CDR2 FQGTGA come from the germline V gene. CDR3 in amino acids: CASSSGLATTDTQYF. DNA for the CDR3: TGTGCCAGCAGTTCGGGACTAGCAACCACAGATACGCAGTATTTT.